The 3 T cell receptor beta chains in this list originate from one sample, sequenced in a study of T cell repertoires in cytomegalovirus infection. No antigen has been identified for these receptors. TCRdb analysed the reads with MiXCR anew, one entry per CDR3 protein. The sample records 800,000 to 950,000 distinct CDR3 sequences, approximately 32% being singletons. The sample consisted of cultured CD8+ T cells from PBMCs, taken from culture after CMV antigen stimulation. Receptors were obtained from a human donor in good health (CMV status not recorded). Some clones in this sample may be carry-over from other donors' samples.

The table lists this clonotype with a few counts. J is TRBJ1-2 and V is TRBV6-1, with D uncertain. The CDR3 spans 13 residues. V was trimmed by 6 bases and J by 5 bases, leaving 13 bases between them. Germline assignment: CDR1 MNHNS and CDR2 SASEGT. The chain's CDR3 is CASSDVFGYGYTF. CDR3 coding DNA: TGTGCCAGCAGCGACGTGTTCGGGTATGGCTACACCTTC.

This chain joins TRBV5-1 and TRBJ1-1; 7 nucleotides match TRBD1. Germline V lookup: CDR1 SGHRS, CDR2 YFSETQ. The V gene end was trimmed by 6 bases and the J gene end by 1 base; junction bases not matched to a gene: 9. The CDR3 runs 15 residues. CDR3 DNA sequence: TGCGCCAGCACCACTCCAGGGACAGCGAACACTGAAGCTTTCTTT. Translating it yields CASTTPGTANTEAFF.

The rearrangement joins TRBV5-6 to TRBJ2-5; no clear D gene. CDR3 length: 15 amino acids. Trimming took off 1 base at V and 4 bases at J, with 14 bases between the two ends. The germline V gene has CDR1 SGHDT and CDR2 YYEEEE. As DNA, the CDR3 is TGTGCCAGCAGCTTGAGCCCTGGCGGTCCAGAGACCCAGTACTTC. Residues: CASSLSPGGPETQYF.